This TCR beta chain was identified in a study of CD8 T cells in ankylosing spondylitis. Study-level results: A TCR beta motif of fewer than ten highly homologous variants seemed to mark ankylosing spondylitis blood. In ankylosing spondylitis patients, matched synovial fluid reportedly showed significant enrichment of disease-linked clones.

This clonotype has at least ten counts. Its antigen remains unknown. One entry per CDR3 protein, called by TCRdb with MiXCR from the 5' RACE reads. The table includes 250,000 or so distinct CDR3 sequences, 20% to 30% detected once. The trim removed 1 base at V and 14 bases at J, leaving 7 bases unmatched. CDR1 is SGHAT and CDR2 is FQNNGV in the germline V gene. The CDR3 totals 13 residues. The rearrangement joins TRBV11-2 to TRBJ2-3; 9 nucleotides line up with TRBD2. This TCR came from a male donor with ankylosing spondylitis or in good health (not recorded which). Material for sequencing was blood, either unsorted or a sorted T cell fraction (not recorded which). The CDR3: CASSLVRLAGRYF. CDR3 DNA sequence: TGTGCCAGCAGCTTAGTTCGGCTAGCGGGGAGGTATTTT.